A selection of T cell receptor beta chains follows, all from one sample in a study of early T cells in non-severe SARS-CoV-2 infection. TCRdb itself ran the 5' RACE reads through MiXCR, one entry per CDR3 protein. The sample has tens of thousands of distinct CDR3 sequences, more than 4.5% seen once; the top ten hold roughly 3.6%. The sample consisted of whole blood. All receptors derive from an adult who was a healthcare worker with PCR-confirmed SARS-CoV-2 infection or an uninfected control (not recorded which). Both conserved end residues are part of each CDR3. Fields, in order: clone size, D gene, V gene, J gene, CDR3 protein, CDR3 DNA. The D gene is left open where the match is weak. Rows may omit the clone size; those that give it use once, few, many or a size class.

clone size: .; D gene: .; V gene: TRBV12-3/TRBV12-4; J gene: TRBJ1-5; CDR3 protein: CASTLQADQPQHF; CDR3 DNA: TGTGCCAGCACACTACAAGCGGATCAGCCCCAGCATTTT
clone size: .; D gene: TRBD1; V gene: TRBV7-8; J gene: TRBJ2-5; CDR3 protein: CASSLHGTGRSETQYF; CDR3 DNA: TGTGCCAGCAGCCTCCACGGGACAGGGAGGTCGGAGACCCAGTACTTC
clone size: many; D gene: TRBD2; V gene: TRBV28; J gene: TRBJ2-1; CDR3 protein: CASIFAGGSYNEQFF; CDR3 DNA: TGTGCCAGCATCTTTGCGGGAGGGTCCTACAATGAGCAGTTCTTC
clone size: many; D gene: .; V gene: TRBV6-6; J gene: TRBJ1-2; CDR3 protein: CASSGDTNYGYTF; CDR3 DNA: TGTGCCAGCAGTGGGGACACCAACTATGGCTACACCTTC
clone size: many; D gene: .; V gene: TRBV6-2/TRBV6-3; J gene: TRBJ2-5; CDR3 protein: CASSIDGGRKTQYF; CDR3 DNA: TGTGCCAGCAGTATTGATGGAGGACGTAAGACCCAGTACTTC
clone size: few; D gene: .; V gene: TRBV18; J gene: TRBJ2-7; CDR3 protein: CASSPTRGLLYEQYF; CDR3 DNA: TGTGCCAGCTCACCGACTAGAGGTCTTTTATACGAGCAGTACTTC
clone size: many; D gene: .; V gene: TRBV19; J gene: TRBJ2-2; CDR3 protein: CASSFGVWELFF; CDR3 DNA: TGTGCCAGTAGTTTCGGGGTATGGGAGCTGTTTTTT
clone size: many; D gene: .; V gene: TRBV19; J gene: TRBJ2-7; CDR3 protein: CASSPGLGTAYEQYF; CDR3 DNA: TGTGCCAGTAGCCCGGGGCTAGGTACGGCCTACGAGCAGTACTTC
clone size: medium-sized; D gene: .; V gene: TRBV5-1; J gene: TRBJ2-3; CDR3 protein: CASSLTTDTQYF; CDR3 DNA: TGCGCCAGCAGCTTGACCACAGATACGCAGTATTTT
clone size: few; D gene: .; V gene: TRBV6-2/TRBV6-3; J gene: TRBJ2-1; CDR3 protein: CASSPDPTVMNEQFF; CDR3 DNA: TGTGCCAGCAGTCCAGACCCCACGGTTATGAATGAGCAGTTCTTC
clone size: .; D gene: .; V gene: TRBV7-2; J gene: TRBJ2-3; CDR3 protein: CASSLSRDTQYF; CDR3 DNA: TGTGCCAGCAGCTTATCCCGAGATACGCAGTATTTT
clone size: many; D gene: TRBD1; V gene: TRBV7-9; J gene: TRBJ1-2; CDR3 protein: CASSVGQNYGYTF; CDR3 DNA: TGTGCCAGCAGCGTGGGACAGAACTATGGCTACACCTTC
clone size: few; D gene: .; V gene: TRBV19; J gene: TRBJ2-1; CDR3 protein: CASSVSAYSSYNEQFF; CDR3 DNA: TGTGCCAGTAGCGTCTCTGCTTATAGCTCCTACAATGAGCAGTTCTTC
clone size: .; D gene: TRBD2; V gene: TRBV7-9; J gene: TRBJ2-2; CDR3 protein: CASSFLAGVTGELFF; CDR3 DNA: TGTGCCAGCAGCTTTCTAGCGGGAGTTACCGGGGAGCTGTTTTTT
clone size: .; D gene: TRBD2; V gene: TRBV7-2; J gene: TRBJ2-1; CDR3 protein: CASTLEVLAGVSYNEQFF; CDR3 DNA: TGTGCCAGCACCTTAGAAGTACTAGCGGGAGTGTCCTACAATGAGCAGTTCTTC
clone size: many; D gene: TRBD2; V gene: TRBV9; J gene: TRBJ2-2; CDR3 protein: CASSGDRAGGNTGELFF; CDR3 DNA: TGTGCCAGCAGCGGAGATAGAGCGGGAGGGAACACCGGGGAGCTGTTTTTT
clone size: .; D gene: .; V gene: TRBV18; J gene: TRBJ2-2; CDR3 protein: CASSPDTGELFF; CDR3 DNA: TGTGCCAGCTCCCCGGACACCGGGGAGCTGTTTTTT
clone size: few; D gene: TRBD1; V gene: TRBV11-3; J gene: TRBJ2-7; CDR3 protein: CASSPPDRGLYEQYF; CDR3 DNA: TGTGCCAGCAGCCCACCGGACAGGGGGCTCTACGAGCAGTACTTC
clone size: .; D gene: TRBD1; V gene: TRBV27; J gene: TRBJ1-2; CDR3 protein: CASSSYRGTNYGYTF; CDR3 DNA: TGTGCCAGCAGTTCCTACAGGGGAACTAACTATGGCTACACCTTC
clone size: many; D gene: .; V gene: TRBV20-1; J gene: TRBJ2-7; CDR3 protein: CSARPGTTPYEQYF; CDR3 DNA: TGCAGTGCTAGACCCGGGACGACCCCCTACGAGCAGTACTTC
clone size: .; D gene: TRBD2; V gene: TRBV12-3/TRBV12-4; J gene: TRBJ2-2; CDR3 protein: CASKGTSGRGTFGELFF; CDR3 DNA: TGTGCCAGCAAGGGGACTAGCGGGAGAGGTACCTTCGGGGAGCTGTTTTTT
clone size: .; D gene: .; V gene: TRBV7-7; J gene: TRBJ2-2; CDR3 protein: CASSLRENTGELFF; CDR3 DNA: TGTGCCAGCAGCTTAAGAGAGAACACCGGGGAGCTGTTTTTT
clone size: .; D gene: .; V gene: TRBV5-6; J gene: TRBJ2-7; CDR3 protein: CASSFRASYEQYF; CDR3 DNA: TGTGCCAGCAGCTTCAGGGCTTCCTACGAGCAGTACTTC
clone size: many; D gene: TRBD1; V gene: TRBV10-3; J gene: TRBJ2-7; CDR3 protein: CAISELRTGVPYEQYF; CDR3 DNA: TGTGCCATCAGTGAGTTACGGACAGGGGTCCCCTACGAGCAGTACTTC
clone size: many; D gene: .; V gene: TRBV10-3; J gene: TRBJ2-1; CDR3 protein: CAISEGRGSYNEQFF; CDR3 DNA: TGTGCCATCAGTGAGGGGCGAGGCTCCTACAATGAGCAGTTCTTC
clone size: many; D gene: .; V gene: TRBV5-4; J gene: TRBJ2-2; CDR3 protein: CASSSGAGRNGELFF; CDR3 DNA: TGTGCCAGCAGCTCGGGTGCGGGAAGAAACGGGGAGCTGTTTTTT
clone size: .; D gene: .; V gene: TRBV7-6; J gene: TRBJ2-2; CDR3 protein: CASSLALAGELLF; CDR3 DNA: TGTGCCAGCAGCTTAGCCCTAGCCGGGGAGCTGTTATTT
clone size: .; D gene: .; V gene: TRBV5-1; J gene: TRBJ1-2; CDR3 protein: CASSFPIGSANYGYTF; CDR3 DNA: TGCGCCAGCAGCTTCCCTATTGGCAGTGCTAACTATGGCTACACCTTC
clone size: many; D gene: .; V gene: TRBV14; J gene: TRBJ2-3; CDR3 protein: CASSLQGTDTQYF; CDR3 DNA: TGTGCCAGCAGTTTACAGGGCACAGATACGCAGTATTTT
clone size: many; D gene: .; V gene: TRBV19; J gene: TRBJ1-5; CDR3 protein: CASSISDYSNQPQHF; CDR3 DNA: TGTGCCAGTAGTATTTCCGATTATAGCAATCAGCCCCAGCATTTT
clone size: few; D gene: TRBD1; V gene: TRBV28; J gene: TRBJ2-7; CDR3 protein: CASSPTGTYEQYF; CDR3 DNA: TGTGCCAGCAGTCCGACAGGGACCTACGAGCAGTACTTC
clone size: many; D gene: .; V gene: TRBV7-2; J gene: TRBJ2-7; CDR3 protein: CASSMAQRYYEQYF; CDR3 DNA: TGTGCCAGCAGCATGGCCCAGCGATACTACGAGCAGTACTTC
clone size: few; D gene: TRBD2; V gene: TRBV12-3/TRBV12-4; J gene: TRBJ2-1; CDR3 protein: CASRLGTSGEQFF; CDR3 DNA: TGTGCCAGCAGGCTAGGGACTAGCGGGGAGCAGTTCTTC
clone size: many; D gene: .; V gene: TRBV28; J gene: TRBJ2-2; CDR3 protein: CASTESGRANTGELFF; CDR3 DNA: TGTGCCAGCACCGAAAGTGGCAGAGCGAACACCGGGGAGCTGTTTTTT
clone size: many; D gene: .; V gene: TRBV5-5; J gene: TRBJ1-5; CDR3 protein: CASSLVWPGGNQPQHF; CDR3 DNA: TGTGCCAGCAGCTTGGTCTGGCCGGGTGGCAATCAGCCCCAGCATTTT
clone size: few; D gene: .; V gene: TRBV6-1; J gene: TRBJ2-1; CDR3 protein: CASSDWRERSREQFF; CDR3 DNA: TGTGCCAGCAGTGATTGGAGGGAGCGATCCCGAGAGCAGTTCTTC
clone size: many; D gene: .; V gene: TRBV14; J gene: TRBJ2-3; CDR3 protein: CASSQEVNFRVTDTQYF; CDR3 DNA: TGTGCCAGCAGCCAAGAAGTGAACTTCCGTGTCACAGATACGCAGTATTTT
clone size: many; D gene: TRBD1; V gene: TRBV24-1; J gene: TRBJ2-5; CDR3 protein: CATSDPGTGVQETQYF; CDR3 DNA: TGTGCCACCAGTGATCCCGGGACAGGGGTCCAAGAGACCCAGTACTTC
clone size: many; D gene: .; V gene: TRBV19; J gene: TRBJ2-7; CDR3 protein: CASRDASYEQYF; CDR3 DNA: TGTGCCAGTAGGGACGCCTCCTACGAGCAGTACTTC
clone size: many; D gene: .; V gene: TRBV12-3/TRBV12-4; J gene: TRBJ2-6; CDR3 protein: CASSFGFGQQAGGANVLTF; CDR3 DNA: TGTGCCAGCAGTTTCGGATTTGGACAACAGGCTGGTGGGGCCAACGTCCTGACTTTC